Reported below is one T cell receptor (beta chain). The target of this receptor is not known. Base qualities are not at hand, and no much larger clone is one base apart. TCRbeta CDR3 regions were amplified from genomic DNA using the immunoSEQ Assay, a bias-controlled multiplex PCR. The study's processing was this. The number of nucleated cells in each sample was estimated from the amplification of reference gene primers within the assay. To quantify the absolute abundance of each unique TCRbeta CDR3 rearrangement, sequence reads were collapsed and filtered. For each sample, productive Simpson clonality was calculated by taking the square root of Simpson's diversity index across productive rearrangements. The table comes from immuneACCESS by way of TCRdb, which keeps in-frame sequences with V and J called. Part of the clones is missing from these tables; in studies checked, under half for an unresolved V gene and the rest for unknown reasons. That table is the source of V, J and clone size, and D and trimming were worked out from the DNA. A total of about 220,000 clones appear in this sample, more than 75% of them only once. 1.5% to 2% of the sample goes to the ten largest clones.

These data originate in a study of blood T cell repertoires in COVID-19 (dated by TCRdb to about 2020). In the study overall: Collaborator samples came from the United States, Italy and Spain and covered acute and convalescent phases of COVID-19. The material from the prospective study consisted of cDNA or gDNA derived from T cells, B-cell-depleted T cells, or PBMCs. Deeply sampled blood TCRbeta repertoires from subjects exposed to, actively infected with, or recovered from COVID-19 were included in the dataset. The repertoires were made available in a free public database intended to serve as a resource for research on the immune response to SARS-CoV-2. The samples were drawn from the first 160 participants of the ongoing ImmuneRACE study and from 950 to 1,500 subjects provided by 6 global collaborators. Sample metadata almost always included a de-identified subject ID, COVID-19 status, age in years and sex. Where HLA class I and class II types were available, the types were taken from metadata supplied by the sample provider, not from assay-based typing.

Overall study results and their limits: How much clinical and demographic metadata was included differed by source and by participant, and the metadata was provided uncurated.

Whole blood was collected in K2EDTA tubes by collaborating institutions according to the institutions' own protocols. For TCRbeta analysis, collaborators shipped samples in one of three forms: frozen whole blood, isolated PBMCs, or DNA extracted from either of those sample types. Here V drops 5 bases and J drops 4 bases, and the junction holds 7 bases not matched to any gene. The CDR3 measures 15 amino acids from cysteine to phenylalanine. Only CDR3 DNA is held: 45 bases, read in frame from base 1. Taken from the germline V gene, the CDR1 and CDR2 loops are MDHEN and SYDVKM. Recombination connected TRBV28 to TRBJ1-4, and TRBD1 matches 7 of the central bases. The sample was peripheral blood. The source is a middle-aged man with active or convalescent COVID-19. The DNA is as follows: TGTGCCAGCAGTCCTCCGGGACAGCATAATGAAAAACTGTTTTTT. Translated, it reads CASSPPGQHNEKLFF.